A few counts support the clone carrying this T cell receptor (beta chain). Its antigen is currently unknown. The repertoire was sequenced with immunoSEQ multiplex PCR; TCRdb's copy has only in-frame clones and lacks some. Among under 85,000 clones listed, more than 75% were seen once. This record belongs to a study of OX40 agonist ivuxolimab in advanced cancers. The CDR3 sequence is 12 residues long. The V segment lost 11 bases and the J segment 7 bases; nucleotides outside the gene matches: 9. CDR1 and CDR2 from the germline V gene are SNHLY and FYNNEI. General study findings and limits: Normalized T-cell clonal expansion was also low in some nonresponders.

This TCR came from an adult with an advanced solid tumor such as melanoma, head and neck, liver or kidney cancer. Specimen: CD4+ or CD8+ T cells sorted from blood, collected in a trial of the OX40 agonist ivuxolimab. V is TRBV2 and J is TRBJ2-5, with TRBD2 matching 8 bases. CDR3 bases: TGTGCCGGGCGGGGGGCCGGGGGGACCCAGTACTTC. Translation gives CAGRGAGGTQYF.